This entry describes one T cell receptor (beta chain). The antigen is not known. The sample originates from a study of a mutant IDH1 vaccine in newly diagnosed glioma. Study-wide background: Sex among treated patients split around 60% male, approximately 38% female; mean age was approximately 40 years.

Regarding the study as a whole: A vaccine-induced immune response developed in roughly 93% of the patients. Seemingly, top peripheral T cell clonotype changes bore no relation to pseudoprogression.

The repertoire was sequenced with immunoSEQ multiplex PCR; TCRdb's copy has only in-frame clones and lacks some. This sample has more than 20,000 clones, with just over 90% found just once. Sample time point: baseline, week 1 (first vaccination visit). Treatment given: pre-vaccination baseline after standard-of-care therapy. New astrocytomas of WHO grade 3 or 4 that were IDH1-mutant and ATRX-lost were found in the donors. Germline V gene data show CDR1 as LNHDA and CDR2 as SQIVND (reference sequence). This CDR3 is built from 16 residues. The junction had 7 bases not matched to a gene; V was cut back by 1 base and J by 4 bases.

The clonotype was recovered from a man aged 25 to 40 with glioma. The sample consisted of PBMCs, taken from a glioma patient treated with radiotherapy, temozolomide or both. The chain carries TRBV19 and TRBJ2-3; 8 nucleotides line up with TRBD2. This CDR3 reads CASSIGGGRRSDTQYF. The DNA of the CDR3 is TGTGCCAGTAGTATAGGAGGCGGGAGGCGCTCAGATACGCAGTATTTT.